Listed below are T cell receptor beta chains from one sample, sequenced in a study of blood T cell repertoires in COVID-19. The data were produced by immunoSEQ multiplex PCR, yet TCRdb's version contains in-frame clones alone and is incomplete. In the table there are 200,000 to 250,000 clones, 70% to 90% of which are singletons. The sample taken for sequencing was peripheral blood. The receptors derive from a man in his 60s with acute or convalescent COVID-19. Both conserved end residues are part of each CDR3. D genes are given only for firm matches. Expanded clones are given a class, and other clones once, few, many or no size at all.

d_call: -
j_call: TRBJ2-7
clone_size: -
v_call: TRBV7-9
cdr3_nt: TGTGCCAGCAGCTTAGGGAGTAATTACGAGCAGTACTTC
cdr3_aa: CASSLGSNYEQYF

d_call: -
j_call: TRBJ1-2
clone_size: few
v_call: TRBV4-2
cdr3_nt: TGTGCCAGCAGCCAAAGTCGGGGGTCGACCTATGGCTACACCTTC
cdr3_aa: CASSQSRGSTYGYTF

d_call: TRBD2
j_call: TRBJ2-4
clone_size: -
v_call: TRBV29-1
cdr3_nt: TGCAGCGTTGAAAGAGGGCGGGGGGACATTCAGTACTTC
cdr3_aa: CSVERGRGDIQYF

d_call: TRBD2
j_call: TRBJ2-3
clone_size: few
v_call: TRBV9
cdr3_nt: TGTGCCAGCAGCGTAGGTAGCCTAGCGGTGATGACTAGCACAGATACGCAGTATTTT
cdr3_aa: CASSVGSLAVMTSTDTQYF

d_call: TRBD1
j_call: TRBJ1-1
clone_size: -
v_call: TRBV19
cdr3_nt: TGTGCCAGTAAGGGGGACAGGGGAAACACTGAAGCTTTCTTT
cdr3_aa: CASKGDRGNTEAFF

d_call: -
j_call: TRBJ2-5
clone_size: -
v_call: TRBV18
cdr3_nt: TGTGCCAGCTCACTCTCTGGTCTCGAGGTGGAGACCCAGTACTTC
cdr3_aa: CASSLSGLEVETQYF

d_call: TRBD1
j_call: TRBJ2-7
clone_size: -
v_call: TRBV19
cdr3_nt: TGTGCCAGTAGTATAACGGGACAGTCCTACGAGCAGTACTTC
cdr3_aa: CASSITGQSYEQYF

d_call: TRBD2
j_call: TRBJ2-7
clone_size: -
v_call: TRBV18
cdr3_nt: TGTGCCAGCCAACGAGAAGCGGGGTCTTCCTACGAGCAGTACTTC
cdr3_aa: CASQREAGSSYEQYF

d_call: -
j_call: TRBJ2-5
clone_size: -
v_call: TRBV6-1
cdr3_nt: TGTGCCAGCAGTGAAGAGTGGACAGTTCAAGAGACCCAGTACTTC
cdr3_aa: CASSEEWTVQETQYF

d_call: -
j_call: TRBJ2-3
clone_size: -
v_call: TRBV19
cdr3_nt: TGTGCCAGTAGCGAGGCACGGGACAAATCCACAGATACGCAGTATTTT
cdr3_aa: CASSEARDKSTDTQYF

d_call: TRBD1
j_call: TRBJ2-7
clone_size: -
v_call: TRBV27
cdr3_nt: TGTGCCAGCTGCCAAGGCCGACCGGGACAGGGAGTAAGCGAGCAGTACTTC
cdr3_aa: CASCQGRPGQGVSEQYF

d_call: TRBD1
j_call: TRBJ1-2
clone_size: -
v_call: TRBV5-1
cdr3_nt: TGCGCCAGCAGCTCCGGACAGGGGGGGAACTATGGCTACACCTTC
cdr3_aa: CASSSGQGGNYGYTF

d_call: TRBD1
j_call: TRBJ1-3
clone_size: -
v_call: TRBV18
cdr3_nt: TGTGCCAGCTCACCCGAACTAACAGGGGCTGGAAACACCATATATTTT
cdr3_aa: CASSPELTGAGNTIYF

d_call: -
j_call: TRBJ1-1
clone_size: -
v_call: TRBV27
cdr3_nt: TGTGCCAGCAGTCTGGACAGAATGAACACTGAAGCTTTCTTT
cdr3_aa: CASSLDRMNTEAFF

d_call: -
j_call: TRBJ1-6
clone_size: once
v_call: TRBV3-1/TRBV3-2
cdr3_nt: TGTGCCAGCAGCTACGAGGATTCACCCCTCCACTTT
cdr3_aa: CASSYEDSPLHF

d_call: TRBD2
j_call: TRBJ2-3
clone_size: -
v_call: TRBV12-5
cdr3_nt: TGTGCTAGTGGTTTGGTACGGAGCGGGGGGGCGCCAGATACGCAGTATTTT
cdr3_aa: CASGLVRSGGAPDTQYF

d_call: -
j_call: TRBJ1-2
clone_size: -
v_call: TRBV27
cdr3_nt: TGTGCCAGCAGTTTCCAGATTCCCGATGAAGCGGAACTCTATGGCTACACCTTC
cdr3_aa: CASSFQIPDEAELYGYTF

d_call: -
j_call: TRBJ2-7
clone_size: -
v_call: TRBV3-1/TRBV3-2
cdr3_nt: TGTGCCAGCAGCCAAGGAACCCTACCGGGGTTGCACTTC
cdr3_aa: CASSQGTLPGLHF

d_call: TRBD1
j_call: TRBJ2-2
clone_size: -
v_call: TRBV2
cdr3_nt: TGTGCCAGCAGCGAGGACAGGGGGCCCGGGGAGCTGTTTTTT
cdr3_aa: CASSEDRGPGELFF

d_call: TRBD1
j_call: TRBJ2-2
clone_size: -
v_call: TRBV6-2/TRBV6-3
cdr3_nt: TGTGCCAGCAGTAACCTGGGACAGCCGAACACCGGGGAGCTGTTTTTT
cdr3_aa: CASSNLGQPNTGELFF

d_call: TRBD1
j_call: TRBJ2-7
clone_size: -
v_call: TRBV3-1/TRBV3-2
cdr3_nt: TGTGCCAGCAGCCCCTCTCGGGGTGGACAGGGGGCCTACGAGCAGTACTTC
cdr3_aa: CASSPSRGGQGAYEQYF

d_call: TRBD1
j_call: TRBJ1-1
clone_size: -
v_call: TRBV27
cdr3_nt: TGTGCCAGCAGTTCCGGGACAGGGATGAACACTGAAGCTTTCTTT
cdr3_aa: CASSSGTGMNTEAFF

d_call: TRBD2
j_call: TRBJ2-7
clone_size: few
v_call: TRBV28
cdr3_nt: TGTGCCAGCATAGTCAGCGGGGCTAACTACGAGCAGTACTTC
cdr3_aa: CASIVSGANYEQYF

d_call: TRBD2
j_call: TRBJ2-5
clone_size: -
v_call: TRBV4-3
cdr3_nt: TGCGCCAGCAGCCAACGTCTAGCAGCGGGGGACCGGGGGGGGACCCAGTACTTC
cdr3_aa: CASSQRLAAGDRGGTQYF

d_call: -
j_call: TRBJ1-2
clone_size: -
v_call: TRBV2
cdr3_nt: TGTGCCAGCAGTCCCGTCCCTCAGGTTAACTATGGCTACACCTTC
cdr3_aa: CASSPVPQVNYGYTF

d_call: TRBD2
j_call: TRBJ2-5
clone_size: -
v_call: TRBV11-2
cdr3_nt: TGTGCCAGCAGCACTAGCGGGGGGGTACAAGAGACCCAGTACTTC
cdr3_aa: CASSTSGGVQETQYF

d_call: -
j_call: TRBJ2-2
clone_size: once
v_call: TRBV6-4
cdr3_nt: TGTGCCAGCAGTGCACAGGGGGGGAGTCCCGGGGAGCTGTTTTTT
cdr3_aa: CASSAQGGSPGELFF

d_call: -
j_call: TRBJ1-1
clone_size: -
v_call: TRBV21-1
cdr3_nt: TGTGCCAGCAGCACCTCCGGTGTTGATGAGGGTGAAGCTTTCTTT
cdr3_aa: CASSTSGVDEGEAFF

d_call: -
j_call: TRBJ1-2
clone_size: few
v_call: TRBV9
cdr3_nt: TGTGCCAGCAGCCCCCTGACAGATGGCCTCTATGGCTACACCTTC
cdr3_aa: CASSPLTDGLYGYTF

d_call: TRBD1
j_call: TRBJ1-4
clone_size: -
v_call: TRBV7-2
cdr3_nt: TGTGCCAGCAGCTTAGATTCCTTGGGAGCAGGGGGCAATGAAAAACTGTTTTTT
cdr3_aa: CASSLDSLGAGGNEKLFF

d_call: TRBD2
j_call: TRBJ2-3
clone_size: -
v_call: TRBV10-3
cdr3_nt: TGTGCCATCAGTGACGGGGGGACAGATACGCAGTATTTT
cdr3_aa: CAISDGGTDTQYF

d_call: TRBD2
j_call: TRBJ2-7
clone_size: -
v_call: TRBV18
cdr3_nt: TGTGCCAGCTCACCACGGGGTCCTAGCGGGGGGCTAAGCTCCTACGAGCAGTACTTC
cdr3_aa: CASSPRGPSGGLSSYEQYF

d_call: TRBD1
j_call: TRBJ1-2
clone_size: -
v_call: TRBV7-8
cdr3_nt: TGTGCCAGCAGCTTAGTTCCCGGGACAGGGGGTCATGGCTACACCTTC
cdr3_aa: CASSLVPGTGGHGYTF

d_call: -
j_call: TRBJ2-7
clone_size: -
v_call: TRBV6-5
cdr3_nt: TGTGCCAGCAAAAGGACAGCTTCCTACGAGCAGTACTTC
cdr3_aa: CASKRTASYEQYF